The 9 T cell receptor beta chains in this list originate from one sample, sequenced in a study of blood T cell repertoires in COVID-19. Produced via immunoSEQ multiplex PCR; TCRdb's table is partial and in-frame only. The data show around 68,000 clones, over 75% seen once. Source material: peripheral blood. The source is a man at least 80 years old with acute or convalescent COVID-19.

The chain is built from TRBV18 and TRBJ2-2; 7 bases line up with TRBD2. The germline V gene has CDR1 KGHSH and CDR2 LQKENI. The CDR3 runs to 14 residues. Germline trimming cut 6 bases from V and 4 bases from J; bases unmatched to any gene: 5. CDR3 protein: CASSSGTTTGELFF. The CDR3, as DNA: TGTGCCAGCTCGTCCGGGACTACCACCGGGGAGCTGTTTTTT.

The rearrangement links TRBV6-1 to TRBJ2-1, with TRBD2 matching over 9 bases. Per germline, CDR1 MNHNS and CDR2 SASEGT. This CDR3 has 17 amino acids. The ends lost 2 bases at V and 2 bases at J; junction bases unmatched: 7. Here the CDR3 DNA reads TGTGCCAGCAGTGAACTCGCGGGAGGGACAACCTACAATGAGCAGTTCTTC. Encoded protein: CASSELAGGTTYNEQFF.

This clone was counted once. The chain uses TRBV19 and TRBJ1-5, with 10 bases matching TRBD1. The CDR3 totals 16 residues. J was trimmed by 6 bases and V by 0 bases; bases with no gene match: 5. Germline V gene lookup returns CDR1 LNHDA and CDR2 SQIVND (reference sequence). CDR3: CASSIEGGQGGQPQHF. The CDR3 DNA sequence: TGTGCCAGTAGTATAGAAGGAGGACAGGGGGGTCAGCCCCAGCATTTT.

The rearrangement links TRBV4-1 to TRBJ1-1, with TRBD1 matching 9 bases. Germline V lookup: CDR1 MGHRA, CDR2 YSYEKL. This CDR3 is built from 16 residues. V dropped 0 bases and J dropped 4; count of bases not matched to a gene: 6. The CDR3 DNA reads as TGCGCCAGCAGCCAAGAAGGGACAGGGAGGTCCACTGAAGCTTTCTTT. This gives the protein CASSQEGTGRSTEAFF.

The V call is TRBV27, the J call TRBJ1-5, with D unclear. The CDR3 runs to 17 residues. Germline CDR1 is MNHEY and CDR2 is SMNVEV (reference sequence). Trimming removed 6 bases at V and 1 base at J, with 19 bases between. The CDR3 protein is CASRLTVLGGSNQPQHF. The CDR3 DNA follows: TGTGCCAGCAGACTAACAGTTTTAGGAGGAAGCAATCAGCCCCAGCATTTT.

CDR3 coding DNA: TGTGCCAGCAGCCAAGAGTCCCTAGCGGGAGGGTCTGAGCAGTTCTTC. Its translation is CASSQESLAGGSEQFF. This rearrangement joins TRBV4-2 to TRBJ2-1; 12 bases are shared with TRBD2. The CDR3 loop spans 16 amino acids. Germline trimming cut 0 bases from V and 9 bases from J; bases unmatched to any gene: 6. Germline CDR1 reads LGHNA; CDR2 reads YNFKEQ.

This clone has more than one count but fewer than ten. This chain links TRBV28 with TRBJ1-2; D not certain. The CDR3 consists of 13 residues. V was pared by 3 bases and J by 4 bases, with 9 bases between. Germline V gene lookup returns CDR1 MDHEN and CDR2 SYDVKM. CDR3 coding DNA: TGTGCCAGCAGTTTTTCGAGGCTCTATGGCTACACCTTC. Its translation: CASSFSRLYGYTF.

The chain uses TRBV19 and TRBJ1-2; TRBD1 aligns across 7 bases. The trim removed 10 bases at V and 8 bases at J, leaving 10 bases unmatched. This CDR3 has 12 residues. Germline V CDR1 and CDR2: LNHDA, SQIVND (reference sequence). The chain's CDR3 is CATTTGTIGYTF. As DNA, the CDR3 is TGTGCCACCACGACAGGGACAATCGGCTACACCTTC.

This chain uses TRBV11-1 with TRBJ1-1; D possibly corresponds to TRBD1 (5 bases). The V end was cut by 3 bases, the J end by 5 bases, with 16 bases between. The CDR3 length is 15 residues. The germline V gene encodes CDR1 SGHAT and CDR2 FQDESV (reference sequence). The CDR3 coding sequence is TGTGCCAGCAGCTTTCAGGTTGGGGCTAGTACTGAAGCTTTCTTT. Amino acid sequence: CASSFQVGASTEAFF.